Each of the 5 T cell receptor beta chains below was sequenced from the same sample in a study of blood T cell repertoires in COVID-19. The protocol was immunoSEQ multiplex PCR, while the TCRdb copy is restricted to in-frame clones and leaves out a portion. The sample carries 120,000 to 150,000 clones, approximately 80% recorded once. Sequencing used peripheral blood. These receptors all come from a human donor in a cohort sampled during active COVID-19.

The chain recombines TRBV3-1 (or the pseudogene TRBV3-2) with TRBJ2-1; D gene uncertain. Trimming took 0 bases from V and 1 from J, leaving 7 bases between them. Germline V gene data show CDR1 as LGHDT and CDR2 as YNNKEL (reference sequence). This CDR3 is built from 15 residues. CDR3 sequence: CASSQDSWSYNEQFF. CDR3 coding DNA: TGTGCCAGCAGCCAAGATAGCTGGTCCTACAATGAGCAGTTCTTC.

This clone showed up just a few times. This sequence joins TRBV7-9 and TRBJ1-6, with 9 nucleotides matching TRBD1. The germline V gene has CDR1 SEHNR and CDR2 FQNEAQ (reference sequence). With V trimmed by 5 bases and J by 7 bases, 9 bases remained unmatched. This CDR3 has 16 residues. The CDR3 DNA reads TGTGCCAGCAGCCGTTCCGGGACAGGGAACAATTCACCCCTCCACTTT. Its protein is CASSRSGTGNNSPLHF.

The CDR3 sequence is CASSIRGTSGRSETQYF. The CDR3 DNA reads TGTGCCAGTAGTATAAGAGGGACTAGCGGGAGGAGCGAGACCCAGTACTTC. The chain joins TRBV19 to TRBJ2-5; 15 bases align to TRBD2. V shed 2 bases, J shed 5 bases, and the junction held 6 bases outside the gene matches. This CDR3 has 17 residues. CDR1 and CDR2 (germline): LNHDA, SQIVND (reference sequence).

The chain links TRBV2 to TRBJ1-2; D ambiguous. V lost 1 base and J lost 4, with 4 bases in between. This CDR3 spans 12 amino acids. Per the germline V gene, CDR1 is SNHLY and CDR2 is FYNNEI. The DNA for the CDR3 is TGTGCCAGCAGTGAAGGGGCCTATGGCTACACCTTC. It codes for CASSEGAYGYTF.

The V and J genes are TRBV20-1 and TRBJ2-3; D ambiguous. The CDR3 contains 10 residues. Germline CDR1 reads DFQATT; CDR2 reads SNEGSKA (reference sequence). The V and J ends lost 6 bases and 1 base respectively, with 2 bases between them. As DNA, the CDR3 is TGCAGTGCCGGCACAGATACGCAGTATTTT. As protein: CSAGTDTQYF.